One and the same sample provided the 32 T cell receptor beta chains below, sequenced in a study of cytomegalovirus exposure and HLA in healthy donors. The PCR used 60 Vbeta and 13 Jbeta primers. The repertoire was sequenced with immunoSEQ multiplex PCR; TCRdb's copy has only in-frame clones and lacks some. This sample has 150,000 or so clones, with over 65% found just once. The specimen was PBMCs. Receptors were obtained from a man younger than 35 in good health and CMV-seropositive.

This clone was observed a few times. CDR3 sequence reads: CASNPLTSGATYEQYF. The DNA for the CDR3 is TGCGCCAGCAACCCACTGACTAGCGGGGCCACCTACGAGCAGTACTTC. J is TRBJ2-5 and V is TRBV5-1; 11 bases line up with TRBD2. The better agreement between TRBJ2-7 and the DNA end casts doubt on the J call. Germline values: CDR1 SGHRS, CDR2 YFSETQ. The CDR3 sequence is 16 residues long.

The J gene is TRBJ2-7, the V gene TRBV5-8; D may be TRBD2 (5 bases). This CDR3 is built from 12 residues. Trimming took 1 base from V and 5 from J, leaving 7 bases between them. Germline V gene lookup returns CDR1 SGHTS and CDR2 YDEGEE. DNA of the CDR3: TGTGCCAGCAGCTTGTTCGGGAACGAGCAGTACTTC. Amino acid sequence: CASSLFGNEQYF.

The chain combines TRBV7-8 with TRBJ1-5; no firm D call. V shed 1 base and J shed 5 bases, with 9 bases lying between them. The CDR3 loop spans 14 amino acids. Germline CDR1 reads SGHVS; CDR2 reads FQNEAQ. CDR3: CASSLDWSYQPQHF. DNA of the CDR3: TGTGCCAGCAGCTTAGATTGGAGTTATCAGCCCCAGCATTTT.

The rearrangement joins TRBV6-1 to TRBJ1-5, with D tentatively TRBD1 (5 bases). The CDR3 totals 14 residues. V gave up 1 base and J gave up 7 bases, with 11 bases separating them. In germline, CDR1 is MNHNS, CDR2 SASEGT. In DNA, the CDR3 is TGTGCCAGCAGTGAAGGAGCAGGGTGGCAGCCCCAGCATTTT. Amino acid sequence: CASSEGAGWQPQHF.

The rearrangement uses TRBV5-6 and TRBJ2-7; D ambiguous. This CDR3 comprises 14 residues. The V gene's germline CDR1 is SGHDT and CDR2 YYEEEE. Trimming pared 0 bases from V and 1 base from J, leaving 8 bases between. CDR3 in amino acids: CASSLAQPSYEQYF. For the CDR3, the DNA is TGTGCCAGCAGCTTGGCACAGCCATCCTACGAGCAGTACTTC.

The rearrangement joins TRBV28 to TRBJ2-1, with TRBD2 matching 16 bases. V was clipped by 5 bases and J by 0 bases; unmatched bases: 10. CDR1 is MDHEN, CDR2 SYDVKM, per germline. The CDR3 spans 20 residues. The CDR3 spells CASSPSLGLAGGSSYNEQFF. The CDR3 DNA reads TGTGCCAGCAGTCCCTCCTTGGGACTAGCGGGGGGGTCCTCCTACAATGAGCAGTTCTTC.

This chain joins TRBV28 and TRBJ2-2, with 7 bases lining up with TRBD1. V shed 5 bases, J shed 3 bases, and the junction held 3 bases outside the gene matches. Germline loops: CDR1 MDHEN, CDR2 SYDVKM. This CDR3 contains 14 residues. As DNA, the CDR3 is TGTGCCAGCAGTAGGACAGGACACACCGGGGAGCTGTTTTTT. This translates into CASSRTGHTGELFF.

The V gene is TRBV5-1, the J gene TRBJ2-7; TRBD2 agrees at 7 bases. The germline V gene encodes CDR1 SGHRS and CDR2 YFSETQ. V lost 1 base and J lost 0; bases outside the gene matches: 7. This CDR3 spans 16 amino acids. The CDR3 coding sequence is TGCGCCAGCAGCTTGTCTGGACTAGGCGTCTCCTACGAGCAGTACTTC. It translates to CASSLSGLGVSYEQYF.

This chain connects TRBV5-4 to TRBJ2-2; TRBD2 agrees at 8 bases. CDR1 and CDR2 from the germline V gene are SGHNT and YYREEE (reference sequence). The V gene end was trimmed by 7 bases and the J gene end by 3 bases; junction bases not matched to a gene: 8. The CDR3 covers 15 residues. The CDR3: CASSGGQTYTGELFF. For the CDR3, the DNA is TGTGCCAGCTCGGGAGGGCAGACCTACACCGGGGAGCTGTTTTTT.

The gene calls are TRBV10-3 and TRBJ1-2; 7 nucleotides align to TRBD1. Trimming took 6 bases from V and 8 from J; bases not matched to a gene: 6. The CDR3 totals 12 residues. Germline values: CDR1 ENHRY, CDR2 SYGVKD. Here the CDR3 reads CAISLDREGYTF. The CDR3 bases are TGTGCCATCAGCCTTGACAGGGAGGGCTACACCTTC.

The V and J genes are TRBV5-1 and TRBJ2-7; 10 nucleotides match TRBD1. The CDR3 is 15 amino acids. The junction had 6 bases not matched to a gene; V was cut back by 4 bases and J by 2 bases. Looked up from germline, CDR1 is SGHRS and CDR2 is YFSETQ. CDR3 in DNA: TGCGCCAGCAGCCCTATCGGACAGGGGGCCTACGAGCAGTACTTC. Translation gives CASSPIGQGAYEQYF.

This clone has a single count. The CDR3 loop reads CASSLIGTAPRIHEQYF. DNA of the CDR3: TGTGCCAGCAGTCTGATTGGGACAGCCCCAAGAATCCACGAGCAGTACTTC. The chain couples TRBV28 to TRBJ2-7, with TRBD1 matching 7 bases. The CDR3 consists of 17 residues. V was clipped by 5 bases and J by 5 bases; unmatched bases: 18. CDR1 is MDHEN and CDR2 is SYDVKM in the germline V gene.

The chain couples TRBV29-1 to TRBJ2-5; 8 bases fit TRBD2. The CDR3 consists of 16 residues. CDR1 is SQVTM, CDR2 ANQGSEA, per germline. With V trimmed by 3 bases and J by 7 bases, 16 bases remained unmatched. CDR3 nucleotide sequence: TGCAGCGTTGAGGAGGGTCGAGCGGGAGTCGGAGGGACCCAGTACTTC. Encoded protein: CSVEEGRAGVGGTQYF.

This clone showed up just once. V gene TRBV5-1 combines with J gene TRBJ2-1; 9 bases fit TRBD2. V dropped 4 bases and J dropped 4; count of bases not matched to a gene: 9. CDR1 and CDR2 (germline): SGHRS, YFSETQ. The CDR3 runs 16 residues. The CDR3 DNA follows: TGCGCCAGCAGCCTCATAGCGGGGGCCCTTTACAATGAGCAGTTCTTC. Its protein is CASSLIAGALYNEQFF. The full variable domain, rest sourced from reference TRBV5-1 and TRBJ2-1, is KAGVTQTPRYLIKTRGQQVTLSCSPISGHRSVSWYQQTPGQGLQFLFEYFSETQRNKGNFPGRFSGRQFSNSRSEMNVSTLELGDSALYLCASSLIAGALYNEQFFGPGTRLTVL.

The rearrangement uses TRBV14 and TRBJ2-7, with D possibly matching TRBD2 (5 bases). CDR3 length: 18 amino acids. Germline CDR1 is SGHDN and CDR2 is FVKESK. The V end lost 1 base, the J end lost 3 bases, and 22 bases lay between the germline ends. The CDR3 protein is CASSQGEGLANRNYEQYF. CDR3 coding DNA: TGTGCCAGCAGCCAAGGTGAGGGCTTAGCTAACAGAAACTACGAGCAGTACTTC. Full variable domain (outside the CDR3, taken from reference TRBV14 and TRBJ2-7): EAGVTQFPSHSVIEKGQTVTLRCDPISGHDNLYWYRRVMGKEIKFLLHFVKESKQDESGMPNNRFLAERTGGTYSTLKVQPAELEDSGVYFCASSQGEGLANRNYEQYFGPGTRLTVT.

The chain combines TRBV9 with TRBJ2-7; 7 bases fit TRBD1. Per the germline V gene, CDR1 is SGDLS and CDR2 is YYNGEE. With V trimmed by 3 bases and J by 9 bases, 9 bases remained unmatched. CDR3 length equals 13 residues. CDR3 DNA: TGTGCCAGCAGCGGCACAACAGGGGTCCGGCAGTACTTC. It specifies CASSGTTGVRQYF.

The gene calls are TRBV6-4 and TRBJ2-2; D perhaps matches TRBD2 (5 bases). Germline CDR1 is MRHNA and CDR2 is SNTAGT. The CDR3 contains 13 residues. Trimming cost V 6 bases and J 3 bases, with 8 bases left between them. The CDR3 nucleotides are TGTGCCAGCAGCCGGGGTGACACCGGGGAGCTGTTTTTT. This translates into CASSRGDTGELFF.

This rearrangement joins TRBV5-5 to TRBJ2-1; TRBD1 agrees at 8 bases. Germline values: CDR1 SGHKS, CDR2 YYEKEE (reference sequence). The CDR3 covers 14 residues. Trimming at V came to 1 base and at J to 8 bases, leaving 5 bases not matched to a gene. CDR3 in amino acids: CASSLPGQGDEQFF. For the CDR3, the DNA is TGTGCCAGCAGCTTGCCCGGACAGGGCGATGAGCAGTTCTTC. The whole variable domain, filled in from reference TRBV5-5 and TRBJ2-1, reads DAGVTQSPTHLIKTRGQQVTLRCSPISGHKSVSWYQQVLGQGPQFIFQYYEKEERGRGNFPDRFSARQFPNYSSELNVNALLLGDSALYLCASSLPGQGDEQFFGPGTRLTVL.

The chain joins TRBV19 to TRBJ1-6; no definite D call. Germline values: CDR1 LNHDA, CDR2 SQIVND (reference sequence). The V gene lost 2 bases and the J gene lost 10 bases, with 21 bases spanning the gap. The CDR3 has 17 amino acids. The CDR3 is CASSISGLGSLSSPLHF. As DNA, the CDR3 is TGTGCCAGTAGTATAAGCGGCCTCGGGAGTTTAAGCTCACCCCTCCACTTT. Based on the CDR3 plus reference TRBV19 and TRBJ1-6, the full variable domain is DGGITQSPKYLFRKEGQNVTLSCEQNLNHDAMYWYRQDPGQGLRLIYYSQIVNDFQKGDIAEGYSVSREKKESFPLTVTSAQKNPTAFYLCASSISGLGSLSSPLHFGNGTRLTVT.

The CDR3 DNA is TGTGCCTGGAGTAGACAGGGGAACGATGGCTACACCTTC. It translates to CAWSRQGNDGYTF. The V gene is TRBV30, the J gene TRBJ1-2; 8 bases fit TRBD1. This CDR3 contains 13 residues. V shed 2 bases and J 6 bases; nucleotides not matched to a gene: 5. From germline, CDR1 is GTSNPN and CDR2 SVGIG (reference sequence).

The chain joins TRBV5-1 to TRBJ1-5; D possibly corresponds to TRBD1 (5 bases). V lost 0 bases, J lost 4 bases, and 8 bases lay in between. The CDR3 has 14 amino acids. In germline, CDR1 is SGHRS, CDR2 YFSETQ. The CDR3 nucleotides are TGCGCCAGCAGCTTGGGACAGTGGAATCAGCCCCAGCATTTT. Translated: CASSLGQWNQPQHF.

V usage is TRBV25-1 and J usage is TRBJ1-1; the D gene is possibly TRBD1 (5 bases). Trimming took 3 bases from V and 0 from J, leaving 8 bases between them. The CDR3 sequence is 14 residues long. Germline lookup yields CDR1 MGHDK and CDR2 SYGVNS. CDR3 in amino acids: CASSDLDMNTEAFF. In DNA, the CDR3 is TGTGCCAGCAGTGATTTGGACATGAACACTGAAGCTTTCTTT. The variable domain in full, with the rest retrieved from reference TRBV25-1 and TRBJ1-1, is EADIYQTPRYLVIGTGKKITLECSQTMGHDKMYWYQQDPGMELHLIHYSYGVNSTEKGDLSSESTVSRIRTEHFPLTLESARPSHTSQYLCASSDLDMNTEAFFGQGTRLTVV.

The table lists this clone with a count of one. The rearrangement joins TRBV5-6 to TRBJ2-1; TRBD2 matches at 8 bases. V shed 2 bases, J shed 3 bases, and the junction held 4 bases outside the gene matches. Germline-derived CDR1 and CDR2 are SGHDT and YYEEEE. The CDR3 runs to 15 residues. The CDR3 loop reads CASSFGGGLYNEQFF. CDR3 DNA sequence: TGTGCCAGCAGCTTTGGCGGGGGGCTCTACAATGAGCAGTTCTTC.

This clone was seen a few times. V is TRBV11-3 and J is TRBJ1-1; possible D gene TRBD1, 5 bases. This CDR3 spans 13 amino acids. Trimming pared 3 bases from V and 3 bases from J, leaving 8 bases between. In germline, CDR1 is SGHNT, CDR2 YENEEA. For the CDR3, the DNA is TGTGCCAGCAGCTTCTTGACAGACACTGAAGCTTTCTTT. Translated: CASSFLTDTEAFF.

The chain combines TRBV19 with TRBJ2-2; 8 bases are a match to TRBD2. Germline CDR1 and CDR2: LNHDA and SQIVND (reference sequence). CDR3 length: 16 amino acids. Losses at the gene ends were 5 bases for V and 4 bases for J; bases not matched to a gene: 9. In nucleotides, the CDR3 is TGTGCCAGTAGTCCCGGGGTAGCGGGACTCACCGGGGAGCTGTTTTTT. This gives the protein CASSPGVAGLTGELFF. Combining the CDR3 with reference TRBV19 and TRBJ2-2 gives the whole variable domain DGGITQSPKYLFRKEGQNVTLSCEQNLNHDAMYWYRQDPGQGLRLIYYSQIVNDFQKGDIAEGYSVSREKKESFPLTVTSAQKNPTAFYLCASSPGVAGLTGELFFGEGSRLTVL.

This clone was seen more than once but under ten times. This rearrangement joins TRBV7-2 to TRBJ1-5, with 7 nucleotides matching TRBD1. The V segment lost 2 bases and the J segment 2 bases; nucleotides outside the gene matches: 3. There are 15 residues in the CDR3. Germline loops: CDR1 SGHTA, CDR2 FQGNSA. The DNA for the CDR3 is TGTGCCAGCAGCTTATATCAGGGGGGCAATCAGCCCCAGCATTTT. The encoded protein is CASSLYQGGNQPQHF. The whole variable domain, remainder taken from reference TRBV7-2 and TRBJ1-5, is GAGVSQSPSNKVTEKGKDVELRCDPISGHTALYWYRQSLGQGLEFLIYFQGNSAPDKSGLPSDRFSAERTGGSVSTLTIQRTQQEDSAVYLCASSLYQGGNQPQHFGDGTRLSIL.

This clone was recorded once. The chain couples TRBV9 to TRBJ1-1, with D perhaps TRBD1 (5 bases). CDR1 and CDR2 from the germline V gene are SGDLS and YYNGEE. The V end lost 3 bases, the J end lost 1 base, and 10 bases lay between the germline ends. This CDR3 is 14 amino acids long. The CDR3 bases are TGTGCCAGCAGCGCCGCGGGGGGGAACACTGAAGCTTTCTTT. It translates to CASSAAGGNTEAFF.

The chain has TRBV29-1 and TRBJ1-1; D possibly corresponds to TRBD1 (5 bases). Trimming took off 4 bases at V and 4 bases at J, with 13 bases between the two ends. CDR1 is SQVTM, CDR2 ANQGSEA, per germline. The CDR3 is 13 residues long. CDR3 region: CSVVGAQGTEAFF. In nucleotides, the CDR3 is TGCAGCGTTGTAGGGGCGCAGGGCACTGAAGCTTTCTTT.

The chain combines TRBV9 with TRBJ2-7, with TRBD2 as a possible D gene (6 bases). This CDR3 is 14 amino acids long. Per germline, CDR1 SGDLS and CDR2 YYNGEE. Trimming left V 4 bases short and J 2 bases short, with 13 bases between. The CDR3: CASSPRDSAYEQYF. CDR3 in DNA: TGTGCCAGCAGCCCTCGGGACTCAGCCTACGAGCAGTACTTC. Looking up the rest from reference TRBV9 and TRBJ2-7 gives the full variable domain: DSGVTQTPKHLITATGQRVTLRCSPRSGDLSVYWYQQSLDQGLQFLIQYYNGEERAKGNILERFSAQQFPDLHSELNLSSLELGDSALYFCASSPRDSAYEQYFGPGTRLTVT.

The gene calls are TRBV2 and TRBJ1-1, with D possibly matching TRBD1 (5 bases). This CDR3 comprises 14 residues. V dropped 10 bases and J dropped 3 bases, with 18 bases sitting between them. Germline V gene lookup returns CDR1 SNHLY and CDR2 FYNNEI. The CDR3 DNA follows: TGTGCCAACGGCCAATCCGGGGGTGACACTGAAGCTTTCTTT. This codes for CANGQSGGDTEAFF.

CDR3 bases: TGTGCCAGCAGTTCCTATCCTAACTATGGCTACACCTTC. Its protein product is CASSSYPNYGYTF. V usage is TRBV28 and J usage is TRBJ1-2, with D unclear. V lost 4 bases to trimming and J lost 0 bases, with 6 bases between them. The germline V gene has CDR1 MDHEN and CDR2 SYDVKM. CDR3 length equals 13 residues.

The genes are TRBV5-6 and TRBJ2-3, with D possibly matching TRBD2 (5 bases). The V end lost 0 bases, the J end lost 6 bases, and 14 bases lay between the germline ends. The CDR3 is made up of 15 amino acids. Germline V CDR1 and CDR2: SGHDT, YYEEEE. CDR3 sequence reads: CASSLDGPGRDTQYF. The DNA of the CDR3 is TGTGCCAGCAGCTTGGACGGACCGGGAAGGGATACGCAGTATTTT.